Below, 6 T cell receptor beta chains from the same sample are listed, as sequenced in a study of CD8 T cells in Susac syndrome. RNA in amounts of roughly 0.5 to 1 ug was reverse transcribed with random hexamers. TCRdb called the immunoSEQ multiplex PCR reads again in MiXCR, with one record for every CDR3 protein. The sample carries some 160,000 distinct CDR3 sequences, 85% to 95% recorded once. The sample consisted of CD8+ T cells from PBMCs. Receptors were obtained from a human donor with multiple sclerosis.

The chain joins TRBV20-1 to TRBJ2-1; 9 bases fit TRBD2. This CDR3 spans 15 amino acids. CDR1 and CDR2 from the germline V gene are DFQATT and SNEGSKA (reference sequence). Germline trimming cut 0 bases from V and 10 bases from J; bases unmatched to any gene: 10. This chain's CDR3 is CSARDLGLARKEQFF. The CDR3 DNA is TGCAGTGCTAGAGATCTAGGACTAGCGAGAAAAGAGCAGTTCTTC.

The chain recombines TRBV28 with TRBJ1-5; D ambiguous. The germline V and J ends were trimmed by 5 bases and 2 bases, with 28 bases remaining between them. Germline assignment: CDR1 MDHEN and CDR2 SYDVKM. The CDR3 runs 20 residues. CDR3 sequence (DNA): TGTGCCAGCAGTCTACCCTTTTGGGTATTTCTCCCGATTGGCAATCAGCCCCAGCATTTT. This sequence encodes CASSLPFWVFLPIGNQPQHF.

J is TRBJ2-5 and V is TRBV10-2; D is ambiguous. The CDR3 sequence is 13 residues long. V was clipped by 6 bases and J by 5 bases, with 13 bases between them. Per germline, CDR1 WSHSY and CDR2 SAAADI. CDR3 sequence reads: CASSLGAGETQYF. CDR3 bases: TGCGCCAGCAGCCTCGGAGCCGGGGAGACCCAGTACTTC.

The CDR3 reads CSARVQGFSYEQYF. CDR3 DNA sequence: TGCAGTGCTAGAGTGCAGGGCTTCTCCTACGAGCAGTACTTC. The chain joins TRBV20-1 to TRBJ2-7, with D possibly being TRBD1 (5 bases). Trimming removed 1 base from V and 0 bases from J, with 10 bases in between. Germline CDR1 DFQATT, CDR2 SNEGSKA (reference sequence). The CDR3 loop spans 14 amino acids.

This chain uses TRBV7-9 with TRBJ2-7; D gene uncertain. Between the trimmed V and J ends, which lost 5 bases and 5 bases, there was a span of 13 bases. Germline assignment: CDR1 SEHNR and CDR2 FQNEAQ (reference sequence). There are 13 residues in the CDR3. The CDR3 DNA reads TGTGCCAGCAGCCCCGGTGGAGTTCACGAGCAGTACTTC. Translating it yields CASSPGGVHEQYF. The complete variable domain, with remaining parts taken from reference TRBV7-9 and TRBJ2-7, reads DTGVSQNPRHKITKRGQNVTFRCDPISEHNRLYWYRQTLGQGPEFLTYFQNEAQLEKSRLLSDRFSAERPKGSFSTLEIQRTEQGDSAMYLCASSPGGVHEQYFGPGTRLTVT.

V is TRBV5-1 and J is TRBJ2-5, with TRBD1 matching 9 bases. The CDR3 runs 15 residues. After removal of 0 bases from V and 7 bases from J, the junction contained 7 bases not matched to a gene. Germline assignment: CDR1 SGHRS and CDR2 YFSETQ. The CDR3 bases are TGCGCCAGCAGCTTGGTGGGCGACAGGGGGGGGACCCAGTACTTC. As protein: CASSLVGDRGGTQYF.